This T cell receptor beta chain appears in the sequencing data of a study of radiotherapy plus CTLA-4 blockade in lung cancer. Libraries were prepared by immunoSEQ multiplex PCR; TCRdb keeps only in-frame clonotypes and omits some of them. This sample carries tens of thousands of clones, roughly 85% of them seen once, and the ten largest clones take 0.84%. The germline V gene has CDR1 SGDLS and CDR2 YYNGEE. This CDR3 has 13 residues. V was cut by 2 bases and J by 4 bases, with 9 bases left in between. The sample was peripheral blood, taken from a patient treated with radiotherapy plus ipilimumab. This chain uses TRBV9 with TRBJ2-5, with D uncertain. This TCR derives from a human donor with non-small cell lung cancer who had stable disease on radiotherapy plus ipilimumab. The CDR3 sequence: CASSVWEGETQYF. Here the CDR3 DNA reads TGTGCCAGCAGCGTTTGGGAAGGAGAGACCCAGTACTTC.